Reported below is one T cell receptor beta chain. Its recognized antigen is unknown. No per-base quality is available; no much larger clone lies one base away. The data originate from a study of blood T cell repertoires in COVID-19 (dated by TCRdb to 2020 to 2021). Notes on the research overall: The collaborator samples originated in the United States, Italy and Spain and spanned the acute and convalescent phases of COVID-19. Nearly every sample came with metadata listing a de-identified subject ID, COVID-19 status, age in years and sex. The material from the prospective study consisted of cDNA or gDNA derived from T cells, B-cell-depleted T cells, or PBMCs. Where available, HLA class I and class II types were taken from metadata supplied by the sample provider and were not determined by assay-based typing. Deeply sampled blood TCRbeta repertoires from subjects exposed to, actively infected with, or recovered from COVID-19 were included in the dataset. A freely available public database, intended as a resource for researchers studying the immune response to SARS-CoV-2, is where the repertoires were released. Samples were obtained from the ongoing ImmuneRACE study (first 160 participants) and from 1,254 subjects provided by 6 global collaborators. The research as a whole found: How much clinical and demographic metadata was included differed by source and by participant, and the metadata was provided uncurated.

TCRbeta CDR3 regions were amplified from genomic DNA using the immunoSEQ Assay, a bias-controlled multiplex PCR. For the original study's pipeline: The number of nucleated cells in each sample was estimated from the amplification of reference gene primers within the assay. To quantify the absolute abundance of each unique TCRbeta CDR3 rearrangement, sequence reads were collapsed and filtered. For each sample, productive Simpson clonality was calculated as the square root of Simpson's diversity index across productive rearrangements. TCRdb holds this immuneACCESS table with in-frame rearrangements only. Some clones are missing; in checked studies, unresolved V genes explain under half, and the rest has no known cause. The V and J calls and clone size are taken from that table; D and trimming were inferred from the DNA. In all, the sample holds roughly 100,000 clones, and around 80% of those were seen once. Roughly 19% of the sample lies in the top ten.

The CDR3 contains 13 residues, cysteine and phenylalanine counted. Only the CDR3 DNA is retained, 39 bases long and in frame from the first base. From the germline V gene (reference sequence), CDR1 is LNHNV and CDR2 is YYDKDF. At the junction V is shortened by 7 bases and J by 7 bases; bases outside the gene matches: 4. Each collaborating institution followed its own protocols to collect whole blood in K2EDTA tubes. Collaborator samples were shipped for TCRbeta analysis as frozen whole blood, isolated PBMCs, or DNA extracted from either sample type. The chain is encoded by TRBV15 joined to TRBJ1-4, with 9 bases aligning to TRBD1. The sequence was collected from a man aged 65-85 years with active or convalescent COVID-19. The sequenced sample was peripheral blood. CDR3 reads: CATKQGAGEKLFF. The DNA is as follows: TGTGCCACCAAACAGGGGGCAGGTGAAAAACTGTTTTTT.